This T cell receptor beta chain was recovered during a study of blood T cell repertoires in COVID-19. In the study overall: Italy, Spain and the United States were the sources of the convalescent and acute COVID-19 samples. T cells, B-cell-depleted T cells, or PBMCs supplied cDNA or gDNA.

As handled by the study authors: Counts of nucleated cells, estimated from reference gene primer amplification, were obtained. Clones were sequenced by immunoSEQ multiplex PCR, and TCRdb holds only the in-frame ones, with some missing. The D gene and trimming were derived from the DNA, and the V and J assignments and clone size from that table. Here the sample spans a few hundred thousand clones, roughly 80% being singletons. V was pared by 0 bases and J by 8 bases, with 11 bases between. The CDR3 runs 14 residues. Per germline, CDR1 SGHTA and CDR2 FQGNSA. The sample taken for sequencing was peripheral blood. This chain uses TRBV7-2 with TRBJ2-1; D call uncertain. The source is a man older than 75 with acute or convalescent COVID-19. The CDR3 reads CASSLARVADEQFF. The CDR3 DNA reads as TGTGCCAGCAGCTTAGCGAGAGTAGCCGATGAGCAGTTCTTC.